This T cell receptor beta chain was recorded in a study of T cells in Graves' hyperthyroidism and ophthalmopathy. RNA transcripts gave rise to amplified TCR beta CDR3 regions. First-round RT-PCR targeting the TCR CDR3 was performed with the HTBI primer set. TCRdb analysed the multiplex PCR reads with MiXCR anew, one entry per CDR3 protein. Of about 510,000 distinct CDR3 sequences listed, about 15% are singletons. The TCR was taken from a woman in her forties with Graves' hyperthyroidism. The sample comprised blood.

The CDR3 coding sequence is TGTGCCAGCAGCCGAGTGGGTCAGCCCCAGCATTTT. Amino acid sequence: CASSRVGQPQHF. This chain links TRBV12-3 or TRBV12-4 with TRBJ1-5; D remains unclear. The CDR3 extends over 12 amino acids. V was pared by 6 bases and J by 6 bases, with 9 bases between.